This record covers a single T cell receptor beta chain. Its antigen is unidentified. This sample was taken from a study of immune evolution from preneoplasia to lung adenocarcinoma. Regarding the study as a whole: Later-stage lesions appeared to have more T cells, more diversity, less clonality.

Germline lookup yields CDR1 MNHNS and CDR2 SASEGT. The V segment lost 6 bases and the J segment 5 bases; nucleotides outside the gene matches: 4. There are 13 residues in the CDR3. Clones were read by immunoSEQ multiplex PCR, and TCRdb kept only the in-frame ones, dropping some. This sample has more than 9,000 clones, with about four fifths found just once. Sequencing was carried out using FFPE minimally invasive lung adenocarcinoma tissue. This TCR derives from an older person with lung adenocarcinoma. The chain links TRBV6-1 to TRBJ1-2; 9 bases are shared with TRBD1. This CDR3 reads CASRVDRGYGYTF. DNA of the CDR3: TGTGCCAGCAGAGTGGACAGGGGATATGGCTACACCTTC.